This T cell receptor (beta chain) was identified in a study of T-cell reconstitution after alpha-beta-depleted transplantation in children. V lost 5 bases and J 0 bases, leaving 14 bases between the germline ends. The CDR3 is 16 amino acids. Library preparation (for TCRbeta) was performed with unique molecular identifiers. TCRdb ran MiXCR on the PCR reads and lists one entry per CDR3 protein. The repertoire holds approximately 630,000 distinct CDR3 sequences, with 10% to 15% as singletons. Findings and caveats of the study: About two months after transplant, alpha-beta T cells reportedly came from several hundred expanded graft clones.

This clonotype was seen a few times. The antigen remains undetermined. This TCR derives from a girl aged 2 to 9 with congenital amegakaryocytic thrombocytopenia, due to receive a stem cell transplant. The V gene is TRBV12-3 or TRBV12-4, the J gene TRBJ2-1; D possibly corresponds to TRBD2 (6 bases). The material sequenced was PBMCs, taken before TCRalphabeta/CD19-depleted stem cell transplant. DNA for the CDR3: TGTGCCAGCAGTCCCCTCACGGGAGTCTCCTACAATGAGCAGTTCTTC. Residues: CASSPLTGVSYNEQFF.